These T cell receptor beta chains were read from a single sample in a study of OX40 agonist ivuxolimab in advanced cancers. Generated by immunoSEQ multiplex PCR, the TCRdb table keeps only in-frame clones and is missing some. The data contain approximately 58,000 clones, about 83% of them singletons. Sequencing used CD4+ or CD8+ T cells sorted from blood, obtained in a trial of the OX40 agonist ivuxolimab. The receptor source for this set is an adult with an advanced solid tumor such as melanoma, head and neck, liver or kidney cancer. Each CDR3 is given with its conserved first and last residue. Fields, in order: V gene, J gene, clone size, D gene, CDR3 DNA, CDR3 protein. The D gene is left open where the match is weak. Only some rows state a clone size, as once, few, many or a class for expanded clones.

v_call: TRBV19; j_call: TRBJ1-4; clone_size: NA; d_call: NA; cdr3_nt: TGTGCCAGTATGGGCAGGGCTGAGGAAAAACTGTTTTTT; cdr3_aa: CASMGRAEEKLFF
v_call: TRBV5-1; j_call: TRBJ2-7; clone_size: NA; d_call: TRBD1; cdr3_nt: TGCGCCAGCAGCTTTAGGACAGGGGGCTACGAGCAGTACTTC; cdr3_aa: CASSFRTGGYEQYF
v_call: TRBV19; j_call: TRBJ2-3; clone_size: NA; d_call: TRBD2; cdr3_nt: TGTGCCAGTACGGGGGGACTGACAGATACGCAGTATTTT; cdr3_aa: CASTGGLTDTQYF
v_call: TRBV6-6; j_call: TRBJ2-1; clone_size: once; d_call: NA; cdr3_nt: TGTGCCAGCAGTTACGGGGGAAGCTACAATGAGCAGTTCTTC; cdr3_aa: CASSYGGSYNEQFF
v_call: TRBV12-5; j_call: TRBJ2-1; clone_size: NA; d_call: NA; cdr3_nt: TGTGCTAGTGGTTTGGGACCCTACAATGAGCAGTTCTTC; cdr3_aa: CASGLGPYNEQFF
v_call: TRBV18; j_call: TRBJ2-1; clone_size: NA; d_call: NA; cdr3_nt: TGTGCCAGCTCACCAACTTTTAGGAATGAGCAGTTCTTC; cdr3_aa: CASSPTFRNEQFF
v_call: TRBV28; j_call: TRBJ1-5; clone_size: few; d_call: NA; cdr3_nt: TGTGCCAGCAGTTTGGATGAGTATAGCAATCAGCCCCAGCATTTT; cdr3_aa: CASSLDEYSNQPQHF
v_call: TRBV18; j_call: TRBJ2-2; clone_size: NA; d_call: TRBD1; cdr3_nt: TGTGCCAGCTCCACCGGGACAGGGTTCACCGGGGAGCTGTTTTTT; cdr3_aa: CASSTGTGFTGELFF
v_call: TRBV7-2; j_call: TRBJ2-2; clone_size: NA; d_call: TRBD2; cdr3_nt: TGTGCCAGCAGCCTCGGGGGGGCCACCGGGGAGCTGTTTTTT; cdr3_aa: CASSLGGATGELFF
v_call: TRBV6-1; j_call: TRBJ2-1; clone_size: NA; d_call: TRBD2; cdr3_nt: TGTGCCAGCAGTGTTCCGCCGGGGACTAGCGGGGGGGCCGACGAGCAGTTCTTC; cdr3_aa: CASSVPPGTSGGADEQFF
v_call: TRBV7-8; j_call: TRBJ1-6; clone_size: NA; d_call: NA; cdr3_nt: TGTGCCAGCAACACTAGGCTGGGGATATATAATTCACCCCTCCACTTT; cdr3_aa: CASNTRLGIYNSPLHF
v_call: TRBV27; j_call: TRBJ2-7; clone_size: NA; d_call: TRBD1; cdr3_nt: TGTGCCAGCAAATCACAGGGGGCAGGGGAGCAGTACTTC; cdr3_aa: CASKSQGAGEQYF
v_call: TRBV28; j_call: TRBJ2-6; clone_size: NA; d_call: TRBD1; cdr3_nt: TGTGCCAGCACCCCTTACAGGGGGGCAAGCTCTGGGGCCAACGTCCTGACTTTC; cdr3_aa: CASTPYRGASSGANVLTF
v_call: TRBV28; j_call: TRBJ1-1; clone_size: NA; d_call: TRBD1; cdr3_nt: TGTGCCAGCAGCTACTGGAGACAGGGGAACACTGAAGCTTTCTTT; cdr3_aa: CASSYWRQGNTEAFF
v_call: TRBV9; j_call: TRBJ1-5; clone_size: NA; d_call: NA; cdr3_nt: TGTGCCAGCAGCGCCGCACCTACGGGCAATCAGCCCCAGCATTTT; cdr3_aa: CASSAAPTGNQPQHF
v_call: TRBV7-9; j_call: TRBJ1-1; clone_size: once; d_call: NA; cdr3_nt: TGTGCCAGCAGCGACTCAGGGTTTGGGGGCACTGAAGCTTTCTTT; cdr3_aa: CASSDSGFGGTEAFF
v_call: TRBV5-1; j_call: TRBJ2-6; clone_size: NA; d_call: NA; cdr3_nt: TGCGCCAGCAGGACCGCGATGGACTCTGGGGCCAACGTCCTGACTTTC; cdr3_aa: CASRTAMDSGANVLTF
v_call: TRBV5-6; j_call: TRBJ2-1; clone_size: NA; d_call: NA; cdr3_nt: TGTGCCAGCAGCTTGGCAGGGGAGGAGTACAATGAGCAGTTCTTC; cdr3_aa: CASSLAGEEYNEQFF
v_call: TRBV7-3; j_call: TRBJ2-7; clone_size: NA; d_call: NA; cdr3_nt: TGTGCCAGCAGCCCCGGGCAGGTACCCTACGAGCAGTACTTC; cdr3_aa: CASSPGQVPYEQYF
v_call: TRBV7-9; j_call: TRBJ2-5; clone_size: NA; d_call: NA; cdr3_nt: TGTGCCAGCAGCTCCTGGGGCCAAGAGACCCAGTACTTC; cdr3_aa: CASSSWGQETQYF
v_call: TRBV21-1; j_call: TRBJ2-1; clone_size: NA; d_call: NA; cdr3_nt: TGTGCCAGCAGCAAGAGGACCCAGCGGGGGGGGGACAATGAGCAGTTCTTC; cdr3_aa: CASSKRTQRGGDNEQFF
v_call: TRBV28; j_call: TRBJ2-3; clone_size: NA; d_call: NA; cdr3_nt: TGTGCCACCACTAGGGATAGCACAGATACGCAGTATTTT; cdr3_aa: CATTRDSTDTQYF
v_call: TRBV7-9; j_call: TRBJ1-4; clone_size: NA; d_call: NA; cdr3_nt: TGTGCCAGCAGCTTAGTACAGGCTCCCCGGGAAAAACTGTTTTTT; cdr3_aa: CASSLVQAPREKLFF
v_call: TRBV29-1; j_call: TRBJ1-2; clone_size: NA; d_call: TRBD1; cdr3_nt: TGCAGCGTTTCCGGGACAGGGGATCTTAACTATGGCTACACCTTC; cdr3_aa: CSVSGTGDLNYGYTF
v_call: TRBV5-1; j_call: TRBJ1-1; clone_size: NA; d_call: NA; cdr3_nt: TGCGCCAGCAGCTTGGAGTTGGCGAACACTGAAGCTTTCTTT; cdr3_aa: CASSLELANTEAFF
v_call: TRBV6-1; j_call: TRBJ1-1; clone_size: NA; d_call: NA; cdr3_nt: TGTGCCAGCAGTCCGGGGGCGAGCACTGAAGCTTTCTTT; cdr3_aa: CASSPGASTEAFF
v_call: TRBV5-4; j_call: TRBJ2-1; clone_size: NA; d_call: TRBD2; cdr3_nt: TGTGCCAGCAGCTTGGACGGGGGGGCCTACAATGAGCAGTTCTTC; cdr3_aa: CASSLDGGAYNEQFF
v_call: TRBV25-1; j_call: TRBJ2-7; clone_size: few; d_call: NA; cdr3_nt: TGTGCCAGCAGTCCCTCCTCTTGGGCCTACGAGCAGTACTTC; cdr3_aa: CASSPSSWAYEQYF
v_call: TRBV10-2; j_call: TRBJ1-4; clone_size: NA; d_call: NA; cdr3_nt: TGCGCCAGCAGAGTCGGGGCAACTAATGAAAAACTGTTTTTT; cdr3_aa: CASRVGATNEKLFF
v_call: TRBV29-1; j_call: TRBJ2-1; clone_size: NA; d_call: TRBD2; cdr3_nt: TGCAGCGTTGTTATCGGACTAGCGGGAGGTGATGAGCAGTTCTTC; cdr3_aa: CSVVIGLAGGDEQFF
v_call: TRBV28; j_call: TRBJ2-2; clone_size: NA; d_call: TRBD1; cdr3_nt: TGTGCCAGTAAGGGGACAGTTAACACCGGGGAGCTGTTTTTT; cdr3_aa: CASKGTVNTGELFF
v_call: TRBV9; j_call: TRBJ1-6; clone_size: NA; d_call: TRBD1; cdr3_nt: TGTGCCAGCAGCGTCGGGTTTGGGGGACAGGGAGGATCACCCCTCCACTTT; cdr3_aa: CASSVGFGGQGGSPLHF
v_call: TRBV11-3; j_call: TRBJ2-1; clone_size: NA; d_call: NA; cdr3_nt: TGTGCCAGCAGCCCCCCTGCCGGGAACAATGAGCAGTTCTTC; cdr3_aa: CASSPPAGNNEQFF
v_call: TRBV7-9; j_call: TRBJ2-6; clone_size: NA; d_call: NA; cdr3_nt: TGTGCCAGCAGCCTGAGGGCTTCTGGGGCCAACGTCCTGACTTTC; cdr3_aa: CASSLRASGANVLTF
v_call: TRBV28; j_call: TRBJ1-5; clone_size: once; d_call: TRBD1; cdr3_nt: TGTGCCAGCAGTTCCCCCTATGACAGGGATCAGGGGCAGCCCCAGCATTTT; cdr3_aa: CASSSPYDRDQGQPQHF
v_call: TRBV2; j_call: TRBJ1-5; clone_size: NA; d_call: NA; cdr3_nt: TGTGCCAGCAGTGCTACCGCGGTAACTTGGGATAGCAATCAGCCCCAGCATTTT; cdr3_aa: CASSATAVTWDSNQPQHF
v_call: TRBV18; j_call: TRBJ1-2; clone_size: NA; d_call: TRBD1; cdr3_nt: TGTGCCAGCTCACCCCGGTGGAACGTACAGGGGGCAGGCTATGGCTACACCTTC; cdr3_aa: CASSPRWNVQGAGYGYTF
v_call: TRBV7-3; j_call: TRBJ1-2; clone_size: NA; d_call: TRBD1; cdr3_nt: TGTGCCAGCAGCCGAAGGACAGGTGGCTACACCTTC; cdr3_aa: CASSRRTGGYTF
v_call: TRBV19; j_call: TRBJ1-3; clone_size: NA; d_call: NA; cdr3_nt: TGTGCCAGTAGCAATGGAGGCGAGGGCTCTGGAAACACCATATATTTT; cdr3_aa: CASSNGGEGSGNTIYF
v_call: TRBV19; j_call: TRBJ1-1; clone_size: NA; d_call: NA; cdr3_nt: TGTGCCAGTATGTCCTGGGGGGGGATGAACACTGAAGCTTTCTTT; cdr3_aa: CASMSWGGMNTEAFF
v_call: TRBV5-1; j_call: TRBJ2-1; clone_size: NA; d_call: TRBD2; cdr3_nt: TGCGCCAGCAGGGTGGGACTAGCGGGAAGCCGCGAGCAGTTCTTC; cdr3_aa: CASRVGLAGSREQFF
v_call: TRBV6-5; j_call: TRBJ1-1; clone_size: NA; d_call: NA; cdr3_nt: TGTGCCAGCAGTTACTGGGGGGAGCGGAACACTGAAGCTTTCTTT; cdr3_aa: CASSYWGERNTEAFF
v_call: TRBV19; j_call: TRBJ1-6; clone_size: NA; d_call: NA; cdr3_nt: TGTGCCAGTAGTATAGATGGCCGATTAAGAAATTCACCCCTCCACTTT; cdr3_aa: CASSIDGRLRNSPLHF
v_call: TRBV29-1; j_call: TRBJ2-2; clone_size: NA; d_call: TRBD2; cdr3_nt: TGCAGCGTTAGACTAGCGGGAGAGGCCGGGGAGCTGTTTTTT; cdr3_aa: CSVRLAGEAGELFF
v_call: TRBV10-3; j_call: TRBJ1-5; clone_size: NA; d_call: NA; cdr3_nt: TGTGCCATCAGTGAGTCTGGACAGTACAATCAGCCCCAGCATTTT; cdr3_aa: CAISESGQYNQPQHF
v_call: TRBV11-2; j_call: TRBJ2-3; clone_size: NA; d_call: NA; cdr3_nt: TGTGCCAGCAGCTCAAAACAGGGATCAGATACGCAGTATTTT; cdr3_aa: CASSSKQGSDTQYF
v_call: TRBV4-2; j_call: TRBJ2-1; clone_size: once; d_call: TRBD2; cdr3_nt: TGTGCCAGCAGCCAATCCACTAGCGGACCATACAATGAGCAGTTCTTC; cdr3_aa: CASSQSTSGPYNEQFF
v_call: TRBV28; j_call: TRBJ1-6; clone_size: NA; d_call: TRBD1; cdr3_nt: TGTGCCAGCAGTTTATTGGCCGGGACAGCCAATTCACCCCTCCACTTT; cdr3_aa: CASSLLAGTANSPLHF
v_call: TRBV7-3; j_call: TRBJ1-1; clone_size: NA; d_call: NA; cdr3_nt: TGTGCCAGCAGTTCCGACGGGAACACTGAAGCTTTCTTT; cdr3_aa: CASSSDGNTEAFF
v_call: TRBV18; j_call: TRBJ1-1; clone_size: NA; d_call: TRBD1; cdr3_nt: TGTGCCAGCTCACCACTGACAGGGGGCGGGACTGAAGCTTTCTTT; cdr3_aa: CASSPLTGGGTEAFF
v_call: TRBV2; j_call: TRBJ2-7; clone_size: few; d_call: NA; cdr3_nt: TGTGCCAGCGTCAACGGGGCCACCTACGAGCAGTACTTC; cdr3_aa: CASVNGATYEQYF
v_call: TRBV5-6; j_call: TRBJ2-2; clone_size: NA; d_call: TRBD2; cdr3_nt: TGTGCCAGCAGCCGGTGGGGTAGCGGGAGAAAAACCGGGGAGCTGTTTTTT; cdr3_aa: CASSRWGSGRKTGELFF
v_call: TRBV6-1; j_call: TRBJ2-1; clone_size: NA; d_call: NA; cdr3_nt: TGTGCCAGCAAAGGTTACCGTTACAATGAGCAGTTCTTC; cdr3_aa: CASKGYRYNEQFF
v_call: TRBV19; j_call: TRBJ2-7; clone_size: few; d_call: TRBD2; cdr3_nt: TGTGCCAGTAGTATAGCGGGAGGGTCCTACGAGCAGTACTTC; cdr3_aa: CASSIAGGSYEQYF
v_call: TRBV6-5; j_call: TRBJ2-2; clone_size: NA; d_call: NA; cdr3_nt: TGTGCCAGCAGTTACTCGGGGGGATATAGCACCGGGGAGCTGTTTTTT; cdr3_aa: CASSYSGGYSTGELFF
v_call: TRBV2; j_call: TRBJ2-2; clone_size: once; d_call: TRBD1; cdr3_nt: TGTGCCAGCAGCGAGCTAGGGGGCTGGGCTCGAGAGGACACCGGGGAGCTGTTTTTT; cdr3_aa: CASSELGGWAREDTGELFF
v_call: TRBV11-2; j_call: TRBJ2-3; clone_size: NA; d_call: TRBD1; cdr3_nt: TGTGCCAGCAGCTTTAGGACAGGGGGCGTAGATACGCAGTATTTT; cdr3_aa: CASSFRTGGVDTQYF
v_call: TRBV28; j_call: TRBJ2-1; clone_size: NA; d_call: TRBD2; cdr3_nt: TGTGCCAGCAGCCCTGCACTAGCGGGAGTGGGGAATGAGCAGTTCTTC; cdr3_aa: CASSPALAGVGNEQFF
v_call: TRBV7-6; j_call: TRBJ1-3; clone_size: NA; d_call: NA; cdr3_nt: TGTGCCAGCAGCTCCGGGTCCCCTGGAAACACCATATATTTT; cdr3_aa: CASSSGSPGNTIYF